The rows below give T cell receptor beta chains drawn from one sample of a study of cytomegalovirus exposure and HLA in healthy donors. TCRdb keeps only in-frame clones here, not all; method: immunoSEQ multiplex PCR. The top ten clones hold approximately 5.5% of a sample with 130,000 to 150,000 clones, roughly four fifths of them seen once. Input material: PBMCs. These receptors all come from a man aged 25-40 years in good health and CMV-seropositive. CDR3s include the opening cysteine and the closing phenylalanine or tryptophan. A D gene is named only where the DNA matches it firmly. The size of a clone is reported for some rows only, either as once, few or many, or as a class for expanded clones.

D gene,V gene,J gene,clone size,CDR3 protein,CDR3 DNA
TRBD1,TRBV7-9,TRBJ1-2,-,CASSPTGQQNYGYTF,TGTGCCAGCAGCCCAACGGGACAGCAGAACTATGGCTACACCTTC
TRBD2,TRBV6-1,TRBJ2-7,-,CATITHSGGYEQYF,TGTGCCACCATCACCCACTCGGGGGGCTACGAGCAGTACTTC
TRBD1,TRBV6-6,TRBJ2-2,-,CASSKQGATGELFF,TGTGCCAGCAGTAAACAGGGGGCCACCGGGGAGCTGTTTTTT
-,TRBV28,TRBJ2-6,-,CASSLFGSGANGLTF,TGTGCCAGCAGTTTATTTGGTTCTGGGGCCAACGGCCTGACTTTC
-,TRBV25-1,TRBJ1-2,-,CASSGSGQLPDYGYTF,TGTGCCAGCAGTGGGAGTGGACAGCTCCCTGACTATGGCTACACCTTC
TRBD2,TRBV7-9,TRBJ2-1,few,CASSSEGAGGRKQFF,TGTGCCAGCAGCTCGGAAGGGGCGGGAGGGCGCAAGCAGTTCTTC
-,TRBV30,TRBJ2-6,once,CAWSQGTGANVLTF,TGTGCCTGGAGTCAGGGGACCGGGGCCAACGTCCTGACTTTC
-,TRBV5-1,TRBJ1-4,-,CASSRGVPNEKLFF,TGCGCCAGCAGCCGGGGGGTCCCTAATGAAAAACTGTTTTTT
-,TRBV6-1,TRBJ1-2,-,CASSKELIANYGYTF,TGTGCCAGCAGTAAAGAGCTGATAGCAAACTATGGCTACACCTTC
TRBD2,TRBV5-1,TRBJ2-1,-,CASSLTSGGFNEQFF,TGCGCCAGCAGCCTAACTAGCGGGGGGTTCAATGAGCAGTTCTTC
-,TRBV27,TRBJ2-7,-,CASSFGRALHEQYF,TGTGCCAGCAGTTTTGGCAGGGCTTTACACGAGCAGTACTTC
-,TRBV10-2,TRBJ2-3,-,CASSWDNPSDSDTQYF,TGCGCCAGCAGTTGGGACAACCCGTCGGACTCAGATACGCAGTATTTT
-,TRBV7-8,TRBJ2-5,-,CASSLVGIQETQYF,TGTGCCAGCAGCTTAGTGGGCATCCAAGAGACCCAGTACTTC